What follows are 32 T cell receptor beta chains derived from one specimen sequenced in a study of T cell clonality in common variable immunodeficiency. Clones were sequenced by immunoSEQ multiplex PCR, and TCRdb holds only the in-frame ones, with some missing. Singletons are absent from the sample, which has about 42,000 clones. Material for sequencing was peripheral blood mononuclear cells. These receptor sequences come from a person aged 18 to 70 in good health.

This clone was picked up a small number of times. The read terminates 3 residues ahead of where the CDR3 ends, so the germline J gene completes it. The chain carries TRBV11-3 and TRBJ2-2; TRBD1 might be the D (5 bases). The CDR3 spans 12 residues. Germline CDR1 is SGHNT and CDR2 is YENEEA. The CDR3 bases that were read are TGTGCCAGCAGCCTTGGGGCCAACGTG. As protein: CASSLGANV. The CDR3 in full is CASSLGANVLFF.

This clone was counted many times. The read halts 3 residues ahead of the CDR3 end, with the missing end drawn from the germline J gene. V usage is TRBV4-2 and J usage is TRBJ2-5, with a tentative D call TRBD2 (7 bases). The CDR3 is 16 residues long. Germline-derived CDR1 and CDR2 are LGHNA and YNFKEQ. The V gene lost 5 bases and the J gene lost 4 bases, with 20 bases spanning the gap. CDR3 bases read: TGTGCCAGCAGCGCTGTGGCGGGGGCGAGAGTAGAGACC. Its translation is CASSAVAGARVET. The CDR3 as a whole reads CASSAVAGARVETQYF.

This clone occurred many times. With the read ending 3 residues before the CDR3 end, the germline J gene is used to fill in that end. V usage is TRBV14 and J usage is TRBJ2-2; D unresolved. Germline values: CDR1 SGHDN, CDR2 FVKESK. The CDR3 is 13 residues long. V lost 6 bases, J lost 4 bases, and 9 bases lay in between. Partial CDR3 DNA: TGTGCCAGCAGTCGACACACCACCGGGGAG. Protein: CASSRHTTGE. The full CDR3 reads CASSRHTTGELFF.

This clone has at least ten counts. The read gets to within 3 residues of the CDR3 end, and the germline J gene fills in the rest. The chain joins TRBV20-1 to TRBJ2-5, with unresolved D. With 7 bases removed from V and 0 bases from J, the gap between germline ends came to 6 bases. This CDR3 spans 11 amino acids. The germline gives CDR1 DFQATT, CDR2 SNEGSKA (reference sequence). CDR3 DNA (partial): TGCAGTGGCGAGAACCAAGAGACC. It yields the protein CSGENQET. The CDR3 in full is CSGENQETQYF.

This clone was recorded at least ten times. The CDR3 end is not reached by the read, which stops 3 residues before it; the germline J gene fills it in. The V and J genes are TRBV7-3 and TRBJ2-3, with D possibly matching TRBD2 (6 bases). CDR3 length: 14 residues. The germline CDR1 and CDR2 sequences are SGHTA and FQGTGA. V shed 5 bases and J shed 3 bases, with 12 bases lying between them. The CDR3 sequence is CASSPGLTTDTQYF. The covered CDR3 bases are TGTGCCAGCAGCCCGGGACTCACTACAGATACG.

This clone was seen ten or more times. The sequenced fragment ends 3 residues before the CDR3 boundary, so the rest is inferred from the germline J gene. The chain has TRBV4-2 and TRBJ2-5, with TRBD1 matching over 9 bases. V dropped 0 bases and J dropped 4; count of bases not matched to a gene: 6. Germline V gene lookup returns CDR1 LGHNA and CDR2 YNFKEQ. The CDR3 totals 16 residues. The sequenced CDR3 bases are TGTGCCAGCAGCCAAGATCCTGACAGGGGGAGAGAGACC. Its protein is CASSQDPDRGRET. The entire CDR3 reads CASSQDPDRGRETQYF.

This clone was seen a handful of times. Read coverage stops 3 residues before the CDR3 terminus; the germline J gene supplies the remainder. This rearrangement joins TRBV6-4 to TRBJ1-2; the match to TRBD1 covers 8 bases. The CDR3 length is 15 residues. Germline lookup yields CDR1 MRHNA and CDR2 SNTAGT. V lost 2 bases and J lost 6; bases outside the gene matches: 8. Incomplete CDR3 DNA: TGTGCCAGCAGTGACACCTCGACAGGGGTGGATGGC. The encoded protein is CASSDTSTGVDG. The full CDR3 sequence reads CASSDTSTGVDGYTF.

This clone was observed many times. Read sequence stops 3 residues before the CDR3 end, and the germline J gene provides the missing end. The rearrangement uses TRBV29-1 and TRBJ2-2; 8 nucleotides line up with TRBD2. The V gene end was trimmed by 6 bases and the J gene end by 6 bases; junction bases not matched to a gene: 6. CDR3 length: 13 residues. CDR1 is SQVTM and CDR2 is ANQGSEA in the germline V gene. The CDR3 here is CSVSTSEAGELFF. The CDR3 bases that were read are TGCAGCGTATCGACTAGCGAGGCCGGGGAG.

This clone was recorded many times. The read finishes 3 residues shy of the CDR3 end, and the germline J gene is used to complete it. This sequence joins TRBV5-5 and TRBJ2-6; TRBD2 is a possible D gene (5 bases). The CDR3 loop spans 15 amino acids. Trimming pared 3 bases from V and 4 bases from J, leaving 11 bases between. Germline CDR1 is SGHKS and CDR2 is YYEKEE (reference sequence). CDR3 DNA (partial): TGTGCCAGCAGCTCAGCTAGCACCGGGGCCAACGTC. Translated, it gives CASSSASTGANV. The whole CDR3 protein is CASSSASTGANVLTF.

This clone came up many times. The CDR3 is cut off 3 residues early in the read; its end comes from the germline J gene. J is TRBJ2-3 and V is TRBV5-1; D may be TRBD2 (5 bases). Per germline, CDR1 SGHRS and CDR2 YFSETQ. This CDR3 has 14 residues. Trimming stripped 5 bases from V and 4 bases from J, with 14 bases between. The CDR3 spells CASRALEWADTQYF. CDR3 bases read: TGCGCCAGCAGAGCACTAGAGTGGGCAGATACG. The full variable domain, with the rest looked up from reference TRBV5-1 and TRBJ2-3, is KAGVTQTPRYLIKTRGQQVTLSCSPISGHRSVSWYQQTPGQGLQFLFEYFSETQRNKGNFPGRFSGRQFSNSRSEMNVSTLELGDSALYLCASRALEWADTQYFGPGTRLTVL.

This clone showed up many times. The CDR3 extends 3 residues past the end of the read, so its final part is completed from the germline J gene. The rearrangement uses TRBV7-2 and TRBJ2-7; 7 nucleotides align to TRBD1. Per germline, CDR1 SGHTA and CDR2 FQGNSA. Trimming at V came to 6 bases and at J to 2 bases, leaving 7 bases not matched to a gene. The CDR3 loop spans 14 amino acids. CDR3 amino acids: CASSWRQGPYEQYF. Partial CDR3 DNA: TGTGCCAGCAGTTGGCGACAGGGTCCCTACGAG.

In this sample, this clone turned up many times. The read ends 3 residues early relative to the CDR3; the germline J gene fills the gap. The V and J genes are TRBV6-1 and TRBJ2-3; tentative D call: TRBD2 (5 bases). Trimming pared 4 bases from V and 2 bases from J, leaving 13 bases between. This CDR3 is 15 amino acids long. CDR1 and CDR2 (germline): MNHNS, SASEGT. Here the CDR3 reads CASSAFSVATDTQYF. CDR3 DNA, as far as it was read: TGTGCCAGCAGTGCCTTTAGCGTGGCCACAGATACG.

This clone was seen repeatedly, ten times or more. Sequencing ends 3 residues short of the CDR3 end; the germline J gene provides the rest. The rearrangement joins TRBV5-1 to TRBJ2-3; 10 bases match TRBD2. In germline, CDR1 is SGHRS, CDR2 YFSETQ. With 0 bases clipped from V and 2 bases from J, the junction kept 3 bases outside the gene matches. This CDR3 has 16 amino acids. The covered CDR3 bases are TGCGCCAGCAGCTTGGCACTAGCGGGGACCACAGATACG. Its translation is CASSLALAGTTDT. The full-length CDR3 reads as CASSLALAGTTDTQYF.

There are many counts of this clone. Read coverage stops 3 residues before the CDR3 terminus; the germline J gene supplies the remainder. The same CDR3 can be traced to other DNA sequences in this sample. V gene TRBV20-1 combines with J gene TRBJ2-7; TRBD1 aligns across 7 bases. CDR3 length: 14 amino acids. Germline assignment: CDR1 DFQATT and CDR2 SNEGSKA (reference sequence). After removal of 2 bases from V and 1 base from J, the junction contained 5 bases not matched to a gene. The chain's CDR3 is CSARPGQQSYEQYF. The sequenced CDR3 bases are TGCAGTGCTAGACCGGGACAGCAATCCTACGAG.

This clone was detected ten times or more. The read ends 3 residues before the CDR3 terminus; that terminus is restored from the germline J gene. The chain is built from TRBV5-1 and TRBJ1-3, with a tentative D call TRBD1 (6 bases). The germline gives CDR1 SGHRS, CDR2 YFSETQ. The CDR3 covers 15 residues. Trimming shortened V by 4 bases and J by 2 bases, and 13 bases separated the two germline ends. CDR3 DNA, as far as it was read: TGCGCCAGCAGCCCCAATACAGGGACTGGAAACACC. Translation gives CASSPNTGTGNT. The CDR3, in full, reads CASSPNTGTGNTIYF.

The table lists this clone with many counts. The read is 3 residues too short to cover the CDR3 end, so that end is filled in from the germline J gene. J is TRBJ2-5 and V is TRBV5-1, with D perhaps TRBD2 (5 bases). Germline values: CDR1 SGHRS, CDR2 YFSETQ. The CDR3 length is 13 residues. V lost 0 bases and J lost 2, with 5 bases in between. The part of the CDR3 DNA that was read is TGCGCCAGCAGCTTGGGCGGGCAAGAGACC. Translated: CASSLGGQET. The whole CDR3 region reads CASSLGGQETQYF. Complete variable domain (other parts from reference TRBV5-1 and TRBJ2-5): KAGVTQTPRYLIKTRGQQVTLSCSPISGHRSVSWYQQTPGQGLQFLFEYFSETQRNKGNFPGRFSGRQFSNSRSEMNVSTLELGDSALYLCASSLGGQETQYFGPGTRLLVL.

This clone came up many times. The CDR3 is cut off 3 residues early in the read; its end comes from the germline J gene. The chain is built from TRBV30 and TRBJ2-7; D remains unclear. CDR3 size: 12 residues. With 0 bases removed from V and 6 bases from J, the gap between germline ends came to 9 bases. Germline CDR1 and CDR2: GTSNPN and SVGIG (reference sequence). This CDR3 reads CAWSVTAGEQYF. CDR3 DNA (partial): TGTGCCTGGAGTGTCACAGCCGGCGAG.

This clone was seen many times. Sequencing ends 3 residues short of the CDR3 end; the germline J gene provides the rest. This chain joins TRBV7-9 and TRBJ1-2; 8 bases are shared with TRBD1. The germline gives CDR1 SEHNR, CDR2 FQNEAQ (reference sequence). The CDR3 runs to 12 residues. Trimming took 4 bases from V and 7 from J; bases not matched to a gene: 2. The CDR3 loop is CASSSRGLGYTF. CDR3 bases read: TGTGCCAGCAGCTCCAGGGGGCTTGGC.

This clone was observed many times. The CDR3 extends 3 residues past the end of the read, so its final part is completed from the germline J gene. The rearrangement uses TRBV19 and TRBJ1-2; D is possibly TRBD1 (5 bases). Trimming left V 5 bases short and J 5 bases short, with 24 bases between. CDR1 and CDR2 from the germline V gene are LNHDA and SQIVND (reference sequence). The CDR3 has 17 amino acids. CDR3 sequence reads: CASSPRTGGSIEYGYTF. The DNA read from the CDR3 is TGTGCCAGTAGTCCGCGGACGGGGGGATCTATAGAATATGGC.

The sample holds many counts of this clone. Read coverage stops 3 residues before the CDR3 terminus; the germline J gene supplies the remainder. The rearrangement uses TRBV20-1 and TRBJ1-1, with D possibly TRBD1 on 5 matching bases. CDR1 and CDR2 from the germline V gene are DFQATT and SNEGSKA (reference sequence). This CDR3 spans 14 amino acids. Trimming removed 5 bases from V and 5 bases from J, with 18 bases in between. Partial CDR3 DNA: TGCAGTGCTCCGCGCGGGGGAGGGTGGACTGAA. Its protein is CSAPRGGGWTE. The full CDR3 is CSAPRGGGWTEAFF.

This clone was seen ten or more times. The read ends 3 residues shy of where the CDR3 ends; the end is completed using the germline J gene. V is TRBV29-1 and J is TRBJ2-1, with a tentative D call TRBD2 (7 bases). V lost 7 bases to trimming and J lost 6 bases, with 13 bases between them. CDR1 is SQVTM, CDR2 ANQGSEA, per germline. This CDR3 has 12 residues. The CDR3 sequence is CSAHRGGNEQFF. CDR3 DNA (partial): TGCAGCGCGCATAGGGGGGGCAATGAG.

This clone was observed at least ten times. The read halts 3 residues ahead of the CDR3 end, with the missing end drawn from the germline J gene. This chain links TRBV2 with TRBJ2-7, with 8 nucleotides matching TRBD1. The CDR3 consists of 15 residues. Germline lookup yields CDR1 SNHLY and CDR2 FYNNEI. Losses at the gene ends were 6 bases for V and 3 bases for J; bases not matched to a gene: 10. Incomplete CDR3 DNA: TGTGCCAGCAGGGGGCAGGGGGCGGGCGGCTACGAG. Protein product: CASRGQGAGGYE. The full CDR3 sequence reads CASRGQGAGGYEQYF.

This clone was observed many times. Sequencing ends 3 residues short of the CDR3 end; the germline J gene provides the rest. The chain uses TRBV18 and TRBJ2-5; 11 nucleotides agree with TRBD2. This CDR3 spans 17 amino acids. Germline-derived CDR1 and CDR2 are KGHSH and LQKENI. Unmatched junction bases numbered 11, after V lost 4 bases and J lost 4 bases. CDR3 region: CASSLSRTGLAVETQYF. The DNA read from the CDR3 is TGTGCCAGCTCACTCTCGAGAACGGGACTAGCGGTAGAGACC. The full variable domain, in which reference TRBV18 and TRBJ2-5 provide the parts outside the CDR3, is NAGVMQNPRHLVRRRGQEARLRCSPMKGHSHVYWYRQLPEEGLKFMVYLQKENIIDESGMPKERFSAEFPKEGPSILRIQQVVRGDSAAYFCASSLSRTGLAVETQYFGPGTRLLVL.

In this sample, this clone turned up a few times. The CDR3 end falls 3 residues outside the read, so it is completed with the germline J gene. The chain combines TRBV5-4 with TRBJ2-1, with a weak D call TRBD2 (5 bases). This CDR3 comprises 15 residues. V lost 2 bases to trimming and J lost 4 bases, with 13 bases between them. In germline, CDR1 is SGHNT, CDR2 YYREEE (reference sequence). The DNA read from the CDR3 is TGTGCCAGCAGCTTAGCGGAACTATCGTACAATGAG. Translated: CASSLAELSYNE. The whole CDR3 sequence reads CASSLAELSYNEQFF.

This clone was observed a few times. The DNA ends 3 residues before the CDR3 does, and the rest of the CDR3 is filled in from the germline J gene. The chain carries TRBV2 and TRBJ2-4, with a tentative D call TRBD1 (6 bases). In germline, CDR1 is SNHLY, CDR2 FYNNEI. The CDR3 length is 15 residues. The sequenced CDR3 bases are TGTGCCAGCAGTGGAGGGCAGGGGTCTAACTATGGT. Amino acids: CASSGGQGSNYG. The CDR3 reads in full as CASSGGQGSNYGQYF. Variable domain in full (rest from reference TRBV2 and TRBJ2-4): EPEVTQTPSHQVTQMGQEVILRCVPISNHLYFYWYRQILGQKVEFLVSFYNNEISEKSEIFDDQFSVERPDGSNFTLKIRSTKLEDSAMYFCASSGGQGSNYGQYFGAGTRLSVL.

In this sample, this clone turned up many times. Read data end 3 residues before the CDR3 end; the end is taken from the germline J gene. This rearrangement joins TRBV20-1 to TRBJ1-2; TRBD1 matches 7 bases. CDR1 is DFQATT, CDR2 SNEGSKA, per germline (reference sequence). This CDR3 is built from 13 residues. With V trimmed by 3 bases and J by 7 bases, 8 bases remained unmatched. The part of the CDR3 DNA that was read is TGCAGTGCTAGGACAGGGTGGGAGAGTGGC. Translated: CSARTGWESG. The CDR3 in its entirety is CSARTGWESGYTF.

This clone was counted only a few times. Coverage ceases 3 residues before the CDR3 finishes, and the germline J gene fills in the end. This chain joins TRBV19 and TRBJ1-2; D is undetermined. This CDR3 region has 12 residues. The V gene's germline CDR1 is LNHDA and CDR2 SQIVND (reference sequence). The CDR3 loop reads CASSIEAQDYTF. The part of the CDR3 DNA that was read is TGTGCCAGTAGTATAGAGGCGCAGGAC.

This clone was seen ten or more times. The read is 3 residues too short to cover the CDR3 end, so that end is filled in from the germline J gene. This sequence joins TRBV20-1 and TRBJ2-1; 10 bases match TRBD2. Germline loops: CDR1 DFQATT, CDR2 SNEGSKA (reference sequence). The CDR3 totals 17 residues. V gave up 7 bases and J gave up 7 bases; unmatched junction bases: 19. Partial CDR3 DNA: TGCAGTGGTCATAATCACCCTATAGCGGGAGGTTCGAATGAG. Protein product: CSGHNHPIAGGSNE. The whole CDR3 reads CSGHNHPIAGGSNEQFF.

In regard to this clone: The CDR3 extends 3 residues past the end of the read, so its final part is completed from the germline J gene. Additional DNA sequences in this sample encode the identical CDR3. The chain uses TRBV18 and TRBJ1-5, with 10 nucleotides matching TRBD1. Germline loops: CDR1 KGHSH, CDR2 LQKENI. This CDR3 is built from 15 residues. The ends lost 4 bases at V and 5 bases at J; junction bases unmatched: 5. CDR3 sequence: CASSRDRGGDQPQHF. The CDR3 DNA, read in part, is TGTGCCAGCTCACGGGACAGGGGAGGAGATCAGCCC.

The table lists this clone with many counts. A read error may produce the germline difference seen at one junction end. The missing CDR3 end, 3 residues past where the read stops, is filled in from the germline J gene. V and J are TRBV4-2 and TRBJ2-3; TRBD1 is a possible D gene (5 bases). CDR1 is LGHNA, CDR2 YNFKEQ, per germline. The CDR3 extends over 17 amino acids. The CDR3 sequence: CASSQGSTAHSPDTQYF. CDR3 DNA (partial): TGCGCCAGCAGCCAAGGCTCGACAGCCCATTCGCCAGATACG.

This clone was counted many times. The CDR3 goes on 3 residues after the read ends, and that part is filled in from the germline J gene. This chain connects TRBV29-1 to TRBJ2-1; the D gene is possibly TRBD1 (5 bases). The ends were cut back, 7 bases at V and 6 bases at J, with 16 bases in the middle. In germline, CDR1 is SQVTM, CDR2 ANQGSEA. There are 13 residues in the CDR3. The sequenced part of the CDR3 DNA is TGCAGCGCACGCAGGGCGGTGGGCAATGAG. Protein product: CSARRAVGNE. The CDR3 reads in full as CSARRAVGNEQFF.

This clone occurred many times. One end of the junction is discordant with germline, which a read error may explain. The read falls 3 residues short of the CDR3 end, and the missing part is taken from the germline J gene. The V and J genes are TRBV7-6 and TRBJ2-3, with TRBD2 matching over 7 bases. This CDR3 has 16 amino acids. Germline loops: CDR1 SGHVS, CDR2 FNYEAQ. This CDR3 reads CASSLDGGSSIDTQYF. Incomplete CDR3 DNA: TGTGCCAGCAGCCTGGACGGCGGGAGCAGCATAGATACG.